A selection of T cell receptor beta chains follows, all from one sample in a study of blood T cell repertoires in COVID-19. Some clones are missing from TCRdb's copy, which holds only in-frame ones; the method was immunoSEQ multiplex PCR. Of 70,000 or so clones in the sample, roughly 80% are singletons; the top ten hold around 23%. The material sequenced was peripheral blood. Receptor source: a human donor in a cohort sampled during active COVID-19. The CDR3 runs from the conserved cysteine through the conserved F or W. Fields, in order: V gene, J gene, clone size, D gene, CDR3 length, CDR3 protein, CDR3 DNA. A D gene is named only where the DNA matches it firmly. Expanded clones get a size class; other rows say once, few or many, or leave the size out.

V gene: TRBV12-1
J gene: TRBJ1-5
clone size: .
D gene: .
CDR3 length: 15
CDR3 protein: CASSSGGGSNQPQHF
CDR3 DNA: TGTGCCAGCAGCTCGGGAGGGGGTAGCAATCAGCCCCAGCATTTT

V gene: TRBV28
J gene: TRBJ2-7
clone size: once
D gene: .
CDR3 length: 14
CDR3 protein: CASGQQGPSYEQYF
CDR3 DNA: TGTGCCAGCGGACAACAGGGCCCTTCCTACGAGCAGTACTTC

V gene: TRBV5-4
J gene: TRBJ2-1
clone size: .
D gene: .
CDR3 length: 11
CDR3 protein: CASSLLDEQFF
CDR3 DNA: TGTGCCAGCAGCTTGCTCGATGAGCAGTTCTTC

V gene: TRBV7-9
J gene: TRBJ2-1
clone size: few
D gene: .
CDR3 length: 19
CDR3 protein: CASSPRVGVSGSSYNEQFF
CDR3 DNA: TGTGCCAGCAGCCCCCGGGTGGGGGTTAGCGGAAGCTCCTACAATGAGCAGTTCTTC

V gene: TRBV5-1
J gene: TRBJ2-3
clone size: .
D gene: TRBD2
CDR3 length: 16
CDR3 protein: CASSLAGGGAVDTQYF
CDR3 DNA: TGCGCCAGCAGCTTGGCTGGCGGGGGGGCGGTCGATACGCAGTATTTT

V gene: TRBV19
J gene: TRBJ1-1
clone size: once
D gene: TRBD1
CDR3 length: 16
CDR3 protein: CASTPNLDRLNTEAFF
CDR3 DNA: TGTGCCAGTACCCCAAATTTGGACAGGTTGAACACTGAAGCTTTCTTT

V gene: TRBV18
J gene: TRBJ2-5
clone size: .
D gene: TRBD2
CDR3 length: 15
CDR3 protein: CASSPLGTSRETQYF
CDR3 DNA: TGTGCCAGCTCACCACTCGGGACTAGCCGGGAGACCCAGTACTTC

V gene: TRBV10-1
J gene: TRBJ1-1
clone size: few
D gene: .
CDR3 length: 13
CDR3 protein: CASSTGLGTEAFF
CDR3 DNA: TGCGCCAGCAGTACAGGGCTGGGCACTGAAGCTTTCTTT

V gene: TRBV18
J gene: TRBJ1-2
clone size: once
D gene: .
CDR3 length: 14
CDR3 protein: CASSPGQTGYGYTF
CDR3 DNA: TGTGCCAGCTCACCAGGCCAGACGGGATATGGCTACACCTTC

V gene: TRBV7-8
J gene: TRBJ1-2
clone size: many
D gene: .
CDR3 length: 15
CDR3 protein: CASSLFSDSNYGYTF
CDR3 DNA: TGTGCCAGCAGCTTGTTCTCCGACAGTAACTATGGCTACACCTTC

V gene: TRBV28
J gene: TRBJ2-7
clone size: .
D gene: .
CDR3 length: 13
CDR3 protein: CASSLQGGYEQYF
CDR3 DNA: TGTGCCAGCAGTTTGCAGGGTGGATACGAGCAGTACTTC

V gene: TRBV6-2/TRBV6-3
J gene: TRBJ1-5
clone size: few
D gene: .
CDR3 length: 15
CDR3 protein: CASSLQLNSNQPQHF
CDR3 DNA: TGTGCCAGCAGCTTACAGCTGAATAGCAATCAGCCCCAGCATTTT

V gene: TRBV19
J gene: TRBJ1-4
clone size: .
D gene: TRBD1
CDR3 length: 15
CDR3 protein: CASSVNRGQEEKLFF
CDR3 DNA: TGTGCCAGTAGTGTCAACAGGGGGCAAGAGGAAAAACTGTTTTTT

V gene: TRBV7-9
J gene: TRBJ2-1
clone size: .
D gene: TRBD2
CDR3 length: 16
CDR3 protein: CASSRRSSGTKNEQFF
CDR3 DNA: TGTGCCAGCAGCAGGCGGAGTAGCGGGACTAAGAATGAGCAGTTCTTC

V gene: TRBV4-3
J gene: TRBJ1-2
clone size: .
D gene: .
CDR3 length: 14
CDR3 protein: CASSQDDVGGGYTF
CDR3 DNA: TGCGCCAGCAGCCAAGATGATGTGGGAGGTGGCTACACCTTC

V gene: TRBV9
J gene: TRBJ2-2
clone size: few
D gene: .
CDR3 length: 15
CDR3 protein: CASSADSLNTGELFF
CDR3 DNA: TGTGCCAGCAGCGCGGACAGCCTGAACACCGGGGAGCTGTTTTTT

V gene: TRBV5-4
J gene: TRBJ1-2
clone size: .
D gene: TRBD1
CDR3 length: 13
CDR3 protein: CASREDRTYGYTF
CDR3 DNA: TGTGCCAGCAGGGAGGACAGGACCTATGGCTACACCTTC

V gene: TRBV9
J gene: TRBJ2-1
clone size: .
D gene: .
CDR3 length: 14
CDR3 protein: CASSMGHKTDEQFF
CDR3 DNA: TGTGCCAGCAGCATGGGACATAAGACGGATGAGCAGTTCTTC